Listed below are T cell receptor beta chains from one sample, sequenced in a study of PD-1 blockade in mismatch repair-deficient tumors. The method was immunoSEQ multiplex PCR; TCRdb's version includes in-frame clones alone and lacks a portion of them. The sample holds 120,000 or so clones, 86% seen once. Specimen: peripheral blood, collected 44 weeks after starting pembrolizumab. The receptors here all came from an adult with mismatch repair-deficient cancer. Both conserved end residues are part of each CDR3. For some rows the clone size is stated as once, few or many, or as a class when expanded; others skip it.

cdr3_aa	v_call	cdr3_length	clone_size	j_call
CASSPSNTGELFF	TRBV18	13	few	TRBJ2-2
CASSQAPGGIYEQYF	TRBV4-3	15	NA	TRBJ2-7
CASSLAGNEQFF	TRBV6-5	12	NA	TRBJ2-1
CASSAGPRPGQKYQETQYF	TRBV21-1	19	NA	TRBJ2-5
CAWSYTVAGVGDTQYF	TRBV30	16	NA	TRBJ2-3
CASSLRGTGKYEQYF	TRBV11-2	15	NA	TRBJ2-7
CASRPGGTAHYEQYF	TRBV6-5	15	NA	TRBJ2-7
CAWSVYNIGNQPQHF	TRBV30	15	NA	TRBJ1-5
CASSIERPGGSRRTGELFF	TRBV19	19	NA	TRBJ2-2
CATSRVGGYEQFF	TRBV15	13	NA	TRBJ2-1
CASSPIQGSNTGELFF	TRBV18	16	once	TRBJ2-2
CASSYPGETNEQFF	TRBV6-5	14	NA	TRBJ2-1
CSVQRRVSVNTEAFF	TRBV29-1	15	NA	TRBJ1-1
CASSFWSEAYNEQFF	TRBV5-1	15	NA	TRBJ2-1
CASSGLAGKSSYEQYF	TRBV6-1	16	NA	TRBJ2-7
CASSIVPRQPQHF	TRBV19	13	NA	TRBJ1-5
CASSMNTEAFF	TRBV7-9	11	NA	TRBJ1-1
CASSKRVEPSNQPQHF	TRBV21-1	16	once	TRBJ1-5
CASSLDSTQAFF	TRBV7-9	12	few	TRBJ1-1
CASSRTGRNTGELFF	TRBV11-3	15	NA	TRBJ2-2
CASSKRDRYNEQFF	TRBV5-5	14	NA	TRBJ2-1
CASSGGGTGVTYEQYF	TRBV21-1	16	NA	TRBJ2-7
CASSLGQGGEQFF	TRBV7-2	13	NA	TRBJ2-1
CASRRSESTDTQYF	TRBV6-8	14	once	TRBJ2-3
CASSLAVAGGQETQYF	TRBV7-8	16	NA	TRBJ2-5
CASSSRLAASTDTQYF	TRBV7-9	16	NA	TRBJ2-3
CAISESGSSYNEQFF	TRBV10-3	15	NA	TRBJ2-1